This T cell receptor beta chain was sequenced during a study of blood T cell repertoires in COVID-19. The CDR3 is made up of 16 amino acids. Germline-derived CDR1 and CDR2 are MNHNY and SVGAGI (reference sequence). Trimming removed 4 bases from V and 3 bases from J; junction bases left unmatched: 9. The repertoire was sequenced with immunoSEQ multiplex PCR; TCRdb's copy has only in-frame clones and lacks some. The profile shows some 250,000 clones, approximately 90% of them singletons. The cohort comprised adults aged 18 to 89 years residing in approximately 25 US areas. Cohort allocation depended upon clinical history that participants reported. Two negative PCRs, clearance, or symptom resolution characterized the recovered Cohort 3 donors.

This sequence was found in a man aged 40-49 years who had recovered from COVID-19. The chain is built from TRBV6-6 and TRBJ1-5; 7 bases align to TRBD1. The sequenced sample consisted of PBMCs or T cells enriched from blood (not recorded which). CDR3 loop: CASSFPRTGNNQPQHF. CDR3 nucleotides: TGTGCCAGCAGTTTCCCAAGGACAGGCAACAATCAGCCCCAGCATTTT.